Reported below is one T cell receptor (beta chain). Its specificity is unknown. Library preparation (for TCRbeta) was performed with unique molecular identifiers. TCRdb redid the calling of the PCR reads with MiXCR, one entry per CDR3 protein. The data contain roughly 490,000 distinct CDR3 sequences, approximately 10% of them singletons. The sample originates from a study of T-cell reconstitution after alpha-beta-depleted transplantation in children. The study, taken as a whole, reports: Newly produced T cells mostly accounted for T-cell counts and diversity one year post-transplant. Recipient T cells and thymic progenitors that survived were the source of the high TCRbeta diversity seen at day 60 in some patients. Reported findings indicate that, about two months after transplant, alpha-beta T cells came from several hundred expanded clones, which were derived from non-depleted graft cells.

Germline V CDR1 and CDR2: SGHRS, YFSETQ. This CDR3 region has 13 residues. Trimming took off 3 bases at V and 4 bases at J, with 8 bases between the two ends. This material consisted of PBMCs, mostly from graft donor cells, taken 180 days after TCRalphabeta/CD19-depleted stem cell transplant. This receptor was identified in a female patient aged 2-9 years who had a stem cell transplant for aplastic anemia, so the T cells may come from the graft donor. V is TRBV5-1 and J is TRBJ2-4; D unclear. The chain's CDR3 is CASSSDLKNIQYF. The CDR3 DNA sequence: TGCGCCAGCAGCTCGGACCTAAAAAACATTCAGTACTTC.